What follows is one TCR beta chain and its context. Its target is not known. The sample comes from a study of blood T cells in healthy people across ages. General observations from the study: A conclusive naive versus antigen-experienced comparison was prevented by the unsorted PBMCs.

The CDR3 has 17 amino acids. The ends were cut back, 0 bases at V and 0 bases at J, with 11 bases in the middle. Germline CDR1 and CDR2: SGHDN and FVKESK. Using a J-beta primer mix together with a sample-barcoded 5' primer, a second PCR was run for about 7 to 12 cycles. Each CDR3 protein gets one entry after TCRdb re-called the 5' RACE reads with MiXCR. The sample has about 720,000 distinct CDR3 sequences, 20% to 25% seen once. This sequence was found in a man between 65 and 85 years old in good health. V is TRBV14 and J is TRBJ1-4; D possibly corresponds to TRBD1 (5 bases). The sequenced sample consisted of blood. The CDR3 DNA is TGTGCCAGCAGCCAAGAGGCAGGGCGACCAACTAATGAAAAACTGTTTTTT. The encoded protein is CASSQEAGRPTNEKLFF.